Presented here are 26 T cell receptor beta chains from one specimen sequenced in a study of a mutant IDH1 vaccine in newly diagnosed glioma. Sequenced by immunoSEQ multiplex PCR; TCRdb stores in-frame clones only, minus some. The top ten clones hold 5% to 5.5% of a sample with about 21,000 clones, about 85% of them seen once. Noted time point: baseline, week 1 (first vaccination visit). Specified treatment: pre-vaccination baseline after standard-of-care therapy. The sample here was PBMCs, taken from a glioma patient treated with radiotherapy, temozolomide or both. These receptors were collected from a man aged 35-49 years with glioma.

This chain links TRBV30 with TRBJ1-4; 9 nucleotides align to TRBD1. The J segment lost 3 bases and the V segment lost 3 bases, leaving 5 bases of the junction unmatched. The CDR3 sequence is 15 residues long. Germline-derived CDR1 and CDR2 are GTSNPN and SVGIG (reference sequence). The DNA for the CDR3 is TGTGCCTGGAGGGACAGGGGTGCGTCTAATGAAAAACTGTTTTTT. It is translated as CAWRDRGASNEKLFF.

The chain recombines TRBV4-3 with TRBJ2-7, with D maybe TRBD1 (5 bases). The germline V gene has CDR1 LGHNA and CDR2 YSLEER. The CDR3 is 16 residues long. V shed 0 bases and J shed 2 bases, with 14 bases lying between them. In DNA form, the CDR3 reads TGCGCCAGCAGCCAAGATTTGGGTGAAGGGGCCTACGAGCAGTACTTC. Its translation is CASSQDLGEGAYEQYF.

The CDR3 nucleotides are TGCAGCGTTGAAGCCTCAAACGGACAGGGCCCCTATAATTCACCCCTCCACTTT. It encodes CSVEASNGQGPYNSPLHF. The V gene is TRBV29-1, the J gene TRBJ1-6; TRBD1 matches 8 bases. CDR3 length: 18 residues. J was trimmed by 2 bases and V by 1 base; bases with no gene match: 10. Germline lookup yields CDR1 SQVTM and CDR2 ANQGSEA.

This chain connects TRBV7-3 to TRBJ1-5; D remains ambiguous. Between the trimmed V and J ends, which lost 2 bases and 7 bases, there was a span of 9 bases. Per germline, CDR1 SGHTA and CDR2 FQGTGA. CDR3 length: 13 residues. The chain's CDR3 is CASSLAGGQPQHF. The DNA of the CDR3 is TGTGCCAGCAGCTTAGCGGGCGGCCAGCCCCAGCATTTT.

The gene calls are TRBV6-5 and TRBJ1-1, with D unclear. The ends were cut back, 6 bases at V and 7 bases at J, with 9 bases in the middle. This CDR3 has 11 residues. CDR1 is MNHEY and CDR2 is SVGAGI in the germline V gene. In DNA form, the CDR3 reads TGTGCCAGCAGCCGGGAGAATGAAGCTTTCTTT. It translates to CASSRENEAFF.

Here the CDR3 reads CATSRERGGTEAFF. The CDR3 nucleotides are TGTGCCACCAGCAGAGAACGCGGGGGGACTGAAGCTTTCTTT. This chain links TRBV15 with TRBJ1-1, with D possibly TRBD1 on 5 matching bases. This CDR3 is built from 14 residues. Germline V gives CDR1 LNHNV, CDR2 YYDKDF (reference sequence). V was trimmed by 0 bases and J by 5 bases, leaving 10 bases between them. Variable domain in full (rest from reference TRBV15 and TRBJ1-1): DAMVIQNPRYQVTQFGKPVTLSCSQTLNHNVMYWYQQKSSQAPKLLFHYYDKDFNNEADTPDNFQSRRPNTSFCFLDIRSPGLGDTAMYLCATSRERGGTEAFFGQGTRLTVV.

The rearrangement joins TRBV7-2 to TRBJ2-7; 9 nucleotides match TRBD2. V was clipped by 1 base and J by 6 bases; unmatched bases: 7. Germline values: CDR1 SGHTA, CDR2 FQGNSA. This CDR3 is 15 amino acids long. This CDR3 reads CASSLGGLASSEQYV. The CDR3 bases are TGTGCCAGCAGCTTAGGTGGACTAGCGTCGAGCGAGCAGTACGTC.

The gene calls are TRBV5-1 and TRBJ1-1; D unclear. V was shortened by 4 bases and J by 1 base, with 8 bases between the two germline ends. There are 13 residues in the CDR3. CDR1 is SGHRS and CDR2 is YFSETQ in the germline V gene. CDR3 sequence (DNA): TGCGCCAGCAGCGTGCTGGCGAACACTGAAGCTTTCTTT. This sequence encodes CASSVLANTEAFF. The full variable domain, rest sourced from reference TRBV5-1 and TRBJ1-1, is KAGVTQTPRYLIKTRGQQVTLSCSPISGHRSVSWYQQTPGQGLQFLFEYFSETQRNKGNFPGRFSGRQFSNSRSEMNVSTLELGDSALYLCASSVLANTEAFFGQGTRLTVV.

This sequence joins TRBV5-6 and TRBJ1-4, with a possible D match to TRBD1 (6 bases). The germline V gene encodes CDR1 SGHDT and CDR2 YYEEEE. Trimming removed 0 bases from V and 7 bases from J, with 13 bases in between. The CDR3 spans 15 residues. The CDR3 loop reads CASSLGGQGAEKLFF. The CDR3 coding sequence is TGTGCCAGCAGCTTGGGGGGGCAGGGTGCTGAAAAACTGTTTTTT.

J is TRBJ1-5 and V is TRBV15; D is unclear. CDR1 and CDR2 from the germline V gene are LNHNV and YYDKDF (reference sequence). The CDR3 runs to 15 residues. V lost 0 bases and J 1 base, leaving 7 bases between the germline ends. The chain's CDR3 is CATSRDLLSNQPQHF. CDR3 nucleotides: TGTGCCACCAGCAGAGACCTCCTCAGCAATCAGCCCCAGCATTTT.

This chain connects TRBV29-1 to TRBJ1-2, with D tentatively TRBD1 (5 bases). V was cut by 5 bases and J by 2 bases, with 12 bases left in between. The germline V gene encodes CDR1 SQVTM and CDR2 ANQGSEA. The CDR3 runs to 13 residues. The CDR3 region has the DNA TGCAGCGTTACCGGGACCGTCAACTATGGCTACACCTTC. It codes for CSVTGTVNYGYTF.

The chain combines TRBV29-1 with TRBJ1-1, with unresolved D. CDR3 length: 13 amino acids. The V end lost 6 bases, the J end lost 4 bases, and 15 bases lay between the germline ends. Germline V gene sequence: CDR1 SQVTM, CDR2 ANQGSEA. The CDR3 reads CSVAIGSGTEAFF. In nucleotides, the CDR3 is TGCAGCGTCGCGATCGGGTCAGGCACTGAAGCTTTCTTT.

This clone was observed a handful of times. V is TRBV2 and J is TRBJ1-5; the D is unclear. V lost 0 bases, J lost 5 bases, and 8 bases lay in between. CDR1 is SNHLY, CDR2 FYNNEI, per germline. This CDR3 is 14 amino acids long. In DNA, the CDR3 is TGTGCCAGCAGTGAAGCGGGGTATCATCAGCCCCAGCATTTT. Translation: CASSEAGYHQPQHF. Variable domain in full (rest from reference TRBV2 and TRBJ1-5): EPEVTQTPSHQVTQMGQEVILRCVPISNHLYFYWYRQILGQKVEFLVSFYNNEISEKSEIFDDQFSVERPDGSNFTLKIRSTKLEDSAMYFCASSEAGYHQPQHFGDGTRLSIL.

This sequence joins TRBV6-5 and TRBJ1-5; TRBD1 matches at 7 bases. J lost 2 bases, V lost 6 bases, and 7 bases had no gene match. From germline, CDR1 is MNHEY and CDR2 SVGAGI. This CDR3 region has 15 residues. Here the CDR3 reads CASSSPGTGNQPQHF. The CDR3 DNA reads TGTGCCAGCAGCTCTCCGGGGACAGGCAATCAGCCCCAGCATTTT.

This sequence joins TRBV11-2 and TRBJ2-5; no firm D call. From germline, CDR1 is SGHAT and CDR2 FQNNGV. V was clipped by 5 bases and J by 7 bases, with 17 bases between them. The CDR3 covers 14 residues. The CDR3 sequence: CASSPQLWEGTQYF. CDR3 DNA: TGTGCCAGCAGCCCCCAATTGTGGGAAGGGACCCAGTACTTC.

The chain is built from TRBV14 and TRBJ2-5; D remains ambiguous. Trimming took off 0 bases at V and 3 bases at J, with 2 bases between the two ends. The CDR3 spans 12 residues. Germline assignment: CDR1 SGHDN and CDR2 FVKESK. The CDR3 sequence: CASSQEKETQYF. Here the CDR3 DNA reads TGTGCCAGCAGCCAAGAAAAAGAGACCCAGTACTTC.

The gene calls are TRBV5-1 and TRBJ2-3; D may be TRBD2 (6 bases). Germline V gene lookup returns CDR1 SGHRS and CDR2 YFSETQ. Between the trimmed V and J ends, which lost 1 base and 4 bases, there was a span of 13 bases. The length of the CDR3 is 15 residues. CDR3 in amino acids: CASSLFGGGSDTQYF. CDR3 bases: TGCGCCAGCAGCTTGTTTGGGGGAGGATCAGATACGCAGTATTTT.

V is TRBV2 and J is TRBJ1-6; D gene ambiguous. CDR3 size: 15 residues. Germline V gene lookup returns CDR1 SNHLY and CDR2 FYNNEI. The germline V and J ends were trimmed by 2 bases and 0 bases, with 5 bases remaining between them. The CDR3 sequence is CASSEQSSYNSPLHF. In nucleotides, the CDR3 is TGTGCCAGCAGTGAACAGAGCTCCTATAATTCACCCCTCCACTTT.

The genes are TRBV10-3 and TRBJ1-3, with no clear D. This CDR3 has 13 residues. Germline assignment: CDR1 ENHRY and CDR2 SYGVKD. Trimming stripped 6 bases from V and 0 bases from J, with 6 bases between. The chain's CDR3 is CAIRPPSGNTIYF. The CDR3 coding sequence is TGTGCCATCAGACCACCCTCTGGAAACACCATATATTTT.

V and J are TRBV10-3 and TRBJ1-1; D is unresolved. CDR1 and CDR2 from the germline V gene are ENHRY and SYGVKD. The CDR3 is 15 residues long. V lost 6 bases to trimming and J lost 4 bases, with 18 bases between them. The DNA for the CDR3 is TGTGCCATCAGCGCCCCGGTCAACGGGCTCACTGAAGCTTTCTTT. This sequence encodes CAISAPVNGLTEAFF.

The V and J genes are TRBV5-6 and TRBJ1-4; the D gene is possibly TRBD1 (6 bases). The CDR3 has 14 residues. Trimming left V 4 bases short and J 6 bases short, with 13 bases between. The germline V gene encodes CDR1 SGHDT and CDR2 YYEEEE. The CDR3 DNA reads as TGTGCCAGCAGCAGGGGGAAGACGGATGAAAAACTGTTTTTT. Translated: CASSRGKTDEKLFF. Filled out from reference TRBV5-6 and TRBJ1-4, the complete variable domain reads DAGVTQSPTHLIKTRGQQVTLRCSPKSGHDTVSWYQQALGQGPQFIFQYYEEEERQRGNFPDRFSGHQFPNYSSELNVNALLLGDSALYLCASSRGKTDEKLFFGSGTQLSVL.

The rearrangement joins TRBV2 to TRBJ1-1, with D possibly being TRBD1 (6 bases). This CDR3 spans 16 amino acids. The germline gives CDR1 SNHLY, CDR2 FYNNEI. V lost 6 bases and J 0 bases, leaving 17 bases between the germline ends. The CDR3 region is CASRRQDAVMNTEAFF. CDR3 nucleotide sequence: TGTGCCAGCAGACGACAGGACGCGGTGATGAACACTGAAGCTTTCTTT.

The chain employs TRBV10-1 and TRBJ2-1; 9 positions agree with TRBD2. Germline V gene sequence: CDR1 WNHNN, CDR2 SYGVQD (reference sequence). The CDR3 is 14 residues long. The trim removed 4 bases at V and 3 bases at J, leaving 1 base unmatched. CDR3 residues: CASSGSGGYNEQFF. Written as DNA, the CDR3 is TGCGCCAGCAGTGGTAGCGGGGGCTACAATGAGCAGTTCTTC.

This clone was seen a few times. The chain has TRBV5-1 and TRBJ1-1, with a tentative D call TRBD1 (5 bases). This CDR3 region has 13 residues. Germline V CDR1 and CDR2: SGHRS, YFSETQ. Trimming shortened V by 3 bases and J by 1 base, and 7 bases separated the two germline ends. CDR3 in amino acids: CASSSGQNTEAFF. Written as DNA, the CDR3 is TGCGCCAGCAGCTCCGGACAGAACACTGAAGCTTTCTTT.

In DNA, the CDR3 is TGTGCCAGCAGCTTATTGACAGGCATCTCTGGAAACACCATATATTTT. Its protein is CASSLLTGISGNTIYF. The gene calls are TRBV5-6 and TRBJ1-3; possible D gene TRBD1, 6 bases. The CDR3 has 16 amino acids. V lost 2 bases and J 0 bases, leaving 12 bases between the germline ends. The germline gives CDR1 SGHDT, CDR2 YYEEEE.

The V call is TRBV5-6, the J call TRBJ1-1; 9 nucleotides align to TRBD1. V lost 3 bases to trimming and J lost 3 bases; unmatched junction nucleotides: 9. The CDR3 totals 16 residues. In germline, CDR1 is SGHDT, CDR2 YYEEEE. The CDR3 reads CASSYGQGRRDTEAFF. CDR3 nucleotides: TGTGCCAGCAGCTACGGACAGGGGAGAAGGGACACTGAAGCTTTCTTT. The variable domain in full, completed from reference TRBV5-6 and TRBJ1-1, reads DAGVTQSPTHLIKTRGQQVTLRCSPKSGHDTVSWYQQALGQGPQFIFQYYEEEERQRGNFPDRFSGHQFPNYSSELNVNALLLGDSALYLCASSYGQGRRDTEAFFGQGTRLTVV.